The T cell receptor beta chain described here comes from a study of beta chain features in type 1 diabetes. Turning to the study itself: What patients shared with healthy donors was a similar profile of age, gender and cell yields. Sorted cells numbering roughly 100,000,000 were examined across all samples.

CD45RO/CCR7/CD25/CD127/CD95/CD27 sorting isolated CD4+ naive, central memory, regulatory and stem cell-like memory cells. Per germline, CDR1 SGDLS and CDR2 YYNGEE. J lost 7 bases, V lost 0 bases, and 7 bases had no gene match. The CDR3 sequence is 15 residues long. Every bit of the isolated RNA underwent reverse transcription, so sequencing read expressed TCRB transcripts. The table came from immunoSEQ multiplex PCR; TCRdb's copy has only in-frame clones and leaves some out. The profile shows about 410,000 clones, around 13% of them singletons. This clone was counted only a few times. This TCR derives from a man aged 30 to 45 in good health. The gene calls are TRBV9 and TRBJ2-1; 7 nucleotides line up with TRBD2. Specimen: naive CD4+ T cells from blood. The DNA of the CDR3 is TGTGCCAGCAGCGTAGCTGGCGGGAGTAGGAATGAGCAGTTCTTC. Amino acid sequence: CASSVAGGSRNEQFF. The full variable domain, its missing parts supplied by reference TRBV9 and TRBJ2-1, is DSGVTQTPKHLITATGQRVTLRCSPRSGDLSVYWYQQSLDQGLQFLIQYYNGEERAKGNILERFSAQQFPDLHSELNLSSLELGDSALYFCASSVAGGSRNEQFFGPGTRLTVL.